The entry that follows covers one T cell receptor beta chain sequence. In the original processing: ImmunoSEQ gave junction-only sequences without quality scores, so filtering differed. Clones were read by immunoSEQ multiplex PCR, and TCRdb kept only the in-frame ones, dropping some. The DNA was the basis for D and trimming; V, J and clone size are from that table. Among millions of clones listed, around 96% were seen once. The data originate from a study of shared clonotypes between healthy human individuals. Naivety among CD8 cells was defined by CD45RO negativity and positive CCR7 selection, thereby excluding terminally differentiated effector memory CD45RA+ cells. CDR3 length: 14 residues. Trimming stripped 7 bases from V and 1 base from J, with 13 bases between. Germline loops: CDR1 PRHDT, CDR2 FYEKMQ (reference sequence).

Sequencing used naive CD8+ T cells sorted from blood. The genes are TRBV13 and TRBJ2-5; D is unresolved. This receptor was identified in a man younger than 35 in good health. CDR3 amino acids: CASTGLEIQETQYF. In DNA, the CDR3 is TGTGCCAGCACCGGCCTAGAGATCCAAGAGACCCAGTACTTC. Combining the CDR3 with reference TRBV13 and TRBJ2-5 gives the whole variable domain AAGVIQSPRHLIKEKRETATLKCYPIPRHDTVYWYQQGPGQDPQFLISFYEKMQSDKGSIPDRFSAQQFSDYHSELNMSSLELGDSALYFCASTGLEIQETQYFGPGTRLLVL.